This TCR beta chain appears in the sequencing data of a study of T cell repertoires in ileal Crohn's disease. The germline CDR1 and CDR2 sequences are SQVTM and ANQGSEA. The CDR3 consists of 13 residues. Between the trimmed V and J ends, which lost 4 bases and 1 base, there was a span of 10 bases. Measured with immunoSEQ multiplex PCR; TCRdb has only the in-frame clones, and not every one. The sample lists 14,000 or so clones; roughly 80% were seen once. The specimen was ileal tissue. The rearrangement joins TRBV29-1 to TRBJ1-1; TRBD1 might be the D (6 bases). The receptor comes from an adult with Crohn's disease. The CDR3 region has the DNA TGCAGCGTTGCTACACAGGGGAACACTGAAGCTTTCTTT. Its translation: CSVATQGNTEAFF.